Sequencing of this TCR beta chain was carried out in a study of post-analysis software for immune sequencing data. Study observations and caveats: Patients had higher frequencies than controls of five TRBV segments, including TRBV5-6, TRBV5-1 and TRBV20-1.

The V gene's germline CDR1 is MNHNY and CDR2 SVGAGI (reference sequence). The CDR3 totals 15 residues. The V end lost 6 bases, the J end lost 0 bases, and 9 bases lay between the germline ends. Unique molecular identifiers were built into the TCR beta cDNA libraries. From the PCR reads, TCRdb called clonotypes with MiXCR, one entry per CDR3 protein. The sample holds hundreds of thousands of distinct CDR3 sequences, just under 30% seen once. The sample holds a few counts of this clonotype. Its cognate antigen is unknown. The rearrangement links TRBV6-6 to TRBJ1-6; D is perhaps TRBD1 (5 bases). This TCR derives from a girl aged 5-17 years with multiple sclerosis. The sequenced sample consisted of blood. In nucleotides, the CDR3 is TGTGCCAGCAGAAGACAGAGCTCCTATAATTCACCCCTCCACTTT. Amino acids: CASRRQSSYNSPLHF.